This T cell receptor (beta chain) stems from a study of cytomegalovirus exposure and HLA in healthy donors. This CDR3 is 17 amino acids long. Trimming removed 0 bases from V and 2 bases from J; junction bases left unmatched: 5. Germline CDR1 and CDR2: KGHSH and LQKENI. The PCR used 60 Vbeta and 13 Jbeta primers. Some clones are missing from TCRdb's copy, which holds only in-frame ones; the method was immunoSEQ multiplex PCR. The sample includes about 120,000 clones, around 74% seen only once; the top ten take about 30%. Although they were nominally healthy when sampled, donors likely had unrecorded immune exposures.

Material: PBMCs. This rearrangement joins TRBV18 to TRBJ2-1; 9 bases agree with TRBD2. This sequence was found in a man in his fifties or sixties in good health and CMV-seropositive. The CDR3 is CASSPPSTSGPYNEQFF. DNA of the CDR3: TGTGCCAGCTCACCACCATCTACTAGCGGGCCCTACAATGAGCAGTTCTTC.